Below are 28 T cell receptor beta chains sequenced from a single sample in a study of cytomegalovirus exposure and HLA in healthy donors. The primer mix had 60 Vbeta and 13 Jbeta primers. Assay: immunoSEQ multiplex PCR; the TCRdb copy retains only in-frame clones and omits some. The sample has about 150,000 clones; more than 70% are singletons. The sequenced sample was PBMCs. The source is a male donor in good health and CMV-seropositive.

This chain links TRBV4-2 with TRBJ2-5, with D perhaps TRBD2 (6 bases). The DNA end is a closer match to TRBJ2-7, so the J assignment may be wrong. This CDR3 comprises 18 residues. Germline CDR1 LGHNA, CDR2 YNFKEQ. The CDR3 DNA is TGTGCCAGCAGCCAAGGCTCGTCTGGAGGGGAGCCTCCTTACGAGCAGTACTTC. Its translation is CASSQGSSGGEPPYEQYF.

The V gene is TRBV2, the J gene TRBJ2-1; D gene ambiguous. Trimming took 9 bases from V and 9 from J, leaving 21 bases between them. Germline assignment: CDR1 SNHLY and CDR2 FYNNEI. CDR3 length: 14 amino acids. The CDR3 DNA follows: TGTGCCAGGAACTTCCCCTCGGATAGGAGTGAGCAGTTCTTC. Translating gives CARNFPSDRSEQFF.

The CDR3 loop reads CASSWTSGRIVEQFF. DNA of the CDR3: TGTGCCAGCAGCTGGACTAGCGGGAGGATAGTTGAGCAGTTCTTC. This chain joins TRBV5-8 and TRBJ2-1; the match to TRBD2 covers 14 bases. This CDR3 contains 15 residues. V gave up 3 bases and J gave up 9 bases; unmatched junction bases: 5. CDR1 and CDR2 (germline): SGHTS, YDEGEE.

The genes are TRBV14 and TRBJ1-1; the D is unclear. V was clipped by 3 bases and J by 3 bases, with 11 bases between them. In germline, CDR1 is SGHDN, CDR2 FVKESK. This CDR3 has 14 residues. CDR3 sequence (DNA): TGTGCCAGCAGCCAGAACTTGTTCGACACTGAAGCTTTCTTT. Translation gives CASSQNLFDTEAFF.

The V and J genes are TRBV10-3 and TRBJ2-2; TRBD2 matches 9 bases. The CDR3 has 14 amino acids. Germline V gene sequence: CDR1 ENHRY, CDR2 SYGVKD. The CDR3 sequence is CAPKREEITGELFF. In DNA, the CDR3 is TGTGCACCCAAGCGGGAGGAAATCACCGGGGAGCTGTTTTTT.

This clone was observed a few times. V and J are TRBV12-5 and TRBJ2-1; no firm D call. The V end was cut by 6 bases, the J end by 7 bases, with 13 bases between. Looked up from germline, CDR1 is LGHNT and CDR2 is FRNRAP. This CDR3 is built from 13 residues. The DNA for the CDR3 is TGTGCTAGTGGCACTTTGGTTTGGAATGAGCAGTTCTTC. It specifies CASGTLVWNEQFF.

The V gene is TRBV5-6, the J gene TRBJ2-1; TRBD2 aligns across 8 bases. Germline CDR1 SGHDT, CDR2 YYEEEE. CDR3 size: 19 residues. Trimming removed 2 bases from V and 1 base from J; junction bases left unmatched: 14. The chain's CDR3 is CASSLPSGPHEGSYNEQFF. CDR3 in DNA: TGTGCCAGCAGCTTACCTAGCGGGCCTCACGAGGGGTCCTACAATGAGCAGTTCTTC.

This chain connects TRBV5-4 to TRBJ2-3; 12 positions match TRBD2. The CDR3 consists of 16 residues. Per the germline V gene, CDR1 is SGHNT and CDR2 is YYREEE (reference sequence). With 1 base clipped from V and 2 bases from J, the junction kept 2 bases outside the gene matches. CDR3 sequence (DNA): TGTGCCAGCAGCTTGAGACTAGCGGGAGCCACAGATACGCAGTATTTT. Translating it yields CASSLRLAGATDTQYF.

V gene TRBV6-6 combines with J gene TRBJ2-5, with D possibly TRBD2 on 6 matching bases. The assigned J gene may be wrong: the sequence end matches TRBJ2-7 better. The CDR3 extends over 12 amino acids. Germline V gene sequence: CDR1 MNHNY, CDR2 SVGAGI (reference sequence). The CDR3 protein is CASIGAGYEQYF. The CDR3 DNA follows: TGTGCCAGCATAGGGGCGGGGTACGAGCAGTACTTC.

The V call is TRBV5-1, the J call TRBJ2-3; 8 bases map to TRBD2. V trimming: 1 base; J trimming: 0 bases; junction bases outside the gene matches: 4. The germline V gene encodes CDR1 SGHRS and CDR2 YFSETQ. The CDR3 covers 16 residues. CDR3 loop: CASSLLASGSTDTQYF. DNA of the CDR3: TGCGCCAGCAGCTTGTTAGCTAGCGGGAGCACAGATACGCAGTATTTT.

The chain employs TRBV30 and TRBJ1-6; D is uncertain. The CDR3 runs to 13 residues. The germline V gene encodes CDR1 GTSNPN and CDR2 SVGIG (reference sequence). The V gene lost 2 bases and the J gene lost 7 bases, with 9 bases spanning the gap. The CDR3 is CAWSNFGNSPLHF. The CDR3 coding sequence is TGTGCCTGGAGTAATTTCGGGAATTCACCCCTCCACTTT.

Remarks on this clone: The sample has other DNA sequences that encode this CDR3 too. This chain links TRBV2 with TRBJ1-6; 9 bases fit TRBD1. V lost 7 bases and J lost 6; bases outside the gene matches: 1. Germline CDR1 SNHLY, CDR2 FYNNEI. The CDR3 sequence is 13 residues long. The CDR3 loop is CASTGQGNSPLHF. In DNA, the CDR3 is TGTGCCAGCACGGGACAGGGTAATTCACCCCTCCACTTT.

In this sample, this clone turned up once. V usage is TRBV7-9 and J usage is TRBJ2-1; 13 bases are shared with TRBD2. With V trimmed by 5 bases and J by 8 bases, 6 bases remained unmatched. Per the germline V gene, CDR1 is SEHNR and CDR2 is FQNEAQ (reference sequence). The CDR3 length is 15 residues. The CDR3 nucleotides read TGTGCCAGCAGCCCCGGACTAGCGGGGGATGATGAGCAGTTCTTC. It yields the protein CASSPGLAGDDEQFF.

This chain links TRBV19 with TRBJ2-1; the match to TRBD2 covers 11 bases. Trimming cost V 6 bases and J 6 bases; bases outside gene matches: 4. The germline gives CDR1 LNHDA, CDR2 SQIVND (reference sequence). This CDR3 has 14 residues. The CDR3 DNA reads TGTGCCAGTAGAGGACTAGCGGGTTCCAATGAGCAGTTCTTC. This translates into CASRGLAGSNEQFF.

CDR3 in amino acids: CASSPGLYEQYF. For the CDR3, the DNA is TGTGCCAGCTCACCGGGACTTTACGAGCAGTACTTC. This sequence joins TRBV18 and TRBJ2-7; weak D call: TRBD2 (6 bases). V was clipped by 3 bases and J by 4 bases, with 7 bases between them. The CDR3 covers 12 residues. Germline V gene sequence: CDR1 KGHSH, CDR2 LQKENI. The whole variable domain, filled in from reference TRBV18 and TRBJ2-7, reads NAGVMQNPRHLVRRRGQEARLRCSPMKGHSHVYWYRQLPEEGLKFMVYLQKENIIDESGMPKERFSAEFPKEGPSILRIQQVVRGDSAAYFCASSPGLYEQYFGPGTRLTVT.

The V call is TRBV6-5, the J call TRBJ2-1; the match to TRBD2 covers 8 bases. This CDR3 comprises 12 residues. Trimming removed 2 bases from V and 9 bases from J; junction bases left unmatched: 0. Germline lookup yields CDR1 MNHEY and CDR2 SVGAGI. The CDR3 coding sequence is TGTGCCAGCAGTTACGCGGGAGGTGAGCAGTTCTTC. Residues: CASSYAGGEQFF.

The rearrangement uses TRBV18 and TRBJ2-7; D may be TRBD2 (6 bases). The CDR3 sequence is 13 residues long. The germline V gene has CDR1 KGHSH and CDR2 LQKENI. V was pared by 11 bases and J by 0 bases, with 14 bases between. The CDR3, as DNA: TGTGCCGGTAGTCGCGGGGACTCCTACGAGCAGTACTTC. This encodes CAGSRGDSYEQYF.

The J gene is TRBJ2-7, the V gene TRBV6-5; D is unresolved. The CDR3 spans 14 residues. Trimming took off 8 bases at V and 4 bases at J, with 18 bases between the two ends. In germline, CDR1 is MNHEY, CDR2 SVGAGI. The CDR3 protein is CASHSYIQPYEQYF. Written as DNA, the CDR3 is TGTGCCAGCCACAGTTACATCCAGCCGTACGAGCAGTACTTC.

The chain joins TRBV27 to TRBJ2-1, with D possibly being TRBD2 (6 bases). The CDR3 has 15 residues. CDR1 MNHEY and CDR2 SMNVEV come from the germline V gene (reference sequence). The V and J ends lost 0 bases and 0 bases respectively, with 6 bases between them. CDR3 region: CASSLSGLSYNEQFF. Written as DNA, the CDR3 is TGTGCCAGCAGTTTATCGGGACTCTCCTACAATGAGCAGTTCTTC.

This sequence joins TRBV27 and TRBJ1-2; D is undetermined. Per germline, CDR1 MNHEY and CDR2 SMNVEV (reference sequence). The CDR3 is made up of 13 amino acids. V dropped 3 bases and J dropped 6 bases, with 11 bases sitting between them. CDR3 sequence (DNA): TGTGCCAGCAGTTTCGGAGTCTCGGATGGCTACACCTTC. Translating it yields CASSFGVSDGYTF.

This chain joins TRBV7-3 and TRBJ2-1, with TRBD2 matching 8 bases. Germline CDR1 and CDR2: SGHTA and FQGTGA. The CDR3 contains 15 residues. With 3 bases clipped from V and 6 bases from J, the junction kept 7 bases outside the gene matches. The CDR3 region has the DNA TGTGCCAGCAGCTTCAGCGGGAGTGATCCCAATGAGCAGTTCTTC. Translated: CASSFSGSDPNEQFF.

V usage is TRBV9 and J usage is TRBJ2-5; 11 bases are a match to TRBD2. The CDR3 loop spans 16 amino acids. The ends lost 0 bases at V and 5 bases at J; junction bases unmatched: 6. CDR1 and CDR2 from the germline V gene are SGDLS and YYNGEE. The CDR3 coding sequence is TGTGCCAGCAGCGTAGTGTTTCCTAGCGGGAGGGAGACCCAGTACTTC. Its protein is CASSVVFPSGRETQYF. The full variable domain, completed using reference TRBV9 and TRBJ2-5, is DSGVTQTPKHLITATGQRVTLRCSPRSGDLSVYWYQQSLDQGLQFLIQYYNGEERAKGNILERFSAQQFPDLHSELNLSSLELGDSALYFCASSVVFPSGRETQYFGPGTRLLVL.

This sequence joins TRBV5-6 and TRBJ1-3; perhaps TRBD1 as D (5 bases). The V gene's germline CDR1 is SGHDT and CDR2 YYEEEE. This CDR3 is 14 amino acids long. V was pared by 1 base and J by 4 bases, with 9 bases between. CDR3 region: CASSLIQGGNTIYF. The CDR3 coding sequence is TGTGCCAGCAGCTTGATTCAGGGAGGAAACACCATATATTTT.

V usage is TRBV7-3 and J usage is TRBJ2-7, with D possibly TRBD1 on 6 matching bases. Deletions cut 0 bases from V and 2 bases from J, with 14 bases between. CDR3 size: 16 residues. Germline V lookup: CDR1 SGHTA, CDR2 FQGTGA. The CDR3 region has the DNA TGTGCCAGCAGCTTAACGTCTCAGGGGTACACCTACGAGCAGTACTTC. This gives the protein CASSLTSQGYTYEQYF.

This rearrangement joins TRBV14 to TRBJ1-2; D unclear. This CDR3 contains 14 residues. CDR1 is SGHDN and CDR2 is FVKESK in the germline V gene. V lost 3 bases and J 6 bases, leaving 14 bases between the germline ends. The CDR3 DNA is TGTGCCAGCAGCCAGGCCCCGCCGGCGGATGGCTACACCTTC. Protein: CASSQAPPADGYTF.

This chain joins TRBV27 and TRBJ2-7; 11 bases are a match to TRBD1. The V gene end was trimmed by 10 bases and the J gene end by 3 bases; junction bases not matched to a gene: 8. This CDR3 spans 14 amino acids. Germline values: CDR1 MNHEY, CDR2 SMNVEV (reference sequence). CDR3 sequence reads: CATRGTGGFYEQYF. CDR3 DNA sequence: TGTGCCACCCGAGGGACAGGGGGTTTCTACGAGCAGTACTTC.

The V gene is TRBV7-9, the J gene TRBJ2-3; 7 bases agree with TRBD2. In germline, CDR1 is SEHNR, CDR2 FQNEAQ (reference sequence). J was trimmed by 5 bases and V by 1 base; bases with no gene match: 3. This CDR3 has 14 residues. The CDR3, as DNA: TGTGCCAGCAGCTTAGTGGGACTACAAGATACGCAGTATTTT. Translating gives CASSLVGLQDTQYF.

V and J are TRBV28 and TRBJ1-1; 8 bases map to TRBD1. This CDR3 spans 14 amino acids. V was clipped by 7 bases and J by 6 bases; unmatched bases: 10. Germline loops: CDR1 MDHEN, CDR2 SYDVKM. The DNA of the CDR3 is TGTGCCAGCACCCATGGACAGGGTGGGTCTGAAGCTTTCTTT. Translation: CASTHGQGGSEAFF.